This note documents a single TCR beta chain sequence. No antigen is known for it. From each donor, an approximately 2.3 ml peripheral blood sample was collected into PAXgene tubes and kept at -80 degrees C. Without any T cell sorting, total RNA was extracted from whole blood using the PAXgene blood miRNA kit on an automated QIAcube. Peripheral blood from monozygotic twin pairs, either concordant or discordant for inflammatory bowel disease, underwent deep TCRalpha and TCRbeta repertoire profiling that used unique molecular barcoding. For every twin pair, smoking habits were documented, and each individual was categorised as a current, former or never smoker. These data originate in a study of monozygotic twins with inflammatory bowel disease (dated by TCRdb to the late 2010s). Concerning the study at large: In total, roughly 30 monozygotic twin pairs made up the full study: 19 Danish pairs, all IBD-discordant, plus nine German pairs, of which four were IBD-concordant and five were IBD-discordant. Each individual had, on average, about 151 000 unique TCRalpha sequences and 181 000 unique TCRbeta sequences available for analysis. Within discordant pairs, disease-associated traits were sought mainly by comparing IBD patients with their genetically identical healthy co-twins. Broad study findings and their caveats: The results gave no support for a single strong signal or clonotype linked to IBD. Compared with healthy twins, IBD patients had fewer clonotypes in common with other individuals, a difference most pronounced in patients showing signs of disease activity. Different T cell subtypes could not be distinguished in the analysis. Concordant and discordant twins showed no difference in repertoire similarity, possibly because of limited statistical power. Measured by the inverse Simpson index, TCRbeta repertoire diversity was lower in IBD patients than in their healthy co-twins. Differing immunosuppressive treatments among patients may have added background noise and inter-individual variability to the repertoires.

The library relied on 5' RACE. For each TCR library, around 4,000 ng of total RNA was used. For each sample, cDNA synthesis with SMARTScribe reverse transcriptase was split into eight separate reactions. Unique molecular identifiers containing a 6-nucleotide sample barcode were introduced through template switching during cDNA synthesis. TCRalpha and TCRbeta cDNA was amplified in two nested PCRs of about 16 and 10 cycles, and bead purification was carried out after each PCR. Before amplification, the cDNA was both treated with uracil DNA-glycosylase and purified with the QIAquick PCR purification kit. The second PCR added Illumina TruSeq-compatible adapters along with sample-specific barcodes. Library quality and concentration were assessed using TapeStation and Qubit, and roughly 5.5 ng of each library was pooled. Sequencing of the pooled libraries was done on an Illumina HiSeq2500 single-index Rapid Run using custom sequencing primers and 2 x 100 bp reads. As for how the authors treated the data: MiGEC version 1.2.6 was used for UMI-based consensus assembly to correct PCR and sequencing errors. MiXCR version 2.1.1 was used for V(D)J alignment, clonotype assembly and CDR3 extraction. Normalisation of gene usage, clonotype sharing and MAIT/NKT TCR abundance was achieved by analysing the top 1000, 10 000 and 20 000 clonotypes per sample. Diversity was computed as the inverse Simpson index with the vegan R package after downsampling to 27 000 UMIs. Statistical testing used paired Mann-Whitney U tests on the discordant twin pairs and applied Benjamini-Hochberg correction for multiple testing. After the reads were reprocessed by TCRdb, one entry was made per CDR3 protein sequence, with no DNA. Clone size and V and J calls follow TCRdb, not the original study. The table for this sample records some 150,000 distinct CDR3 sequences. Together, the top ten hold 2% to 2.5% of the sample.

In the germline V gene, CDR1 corresponds to SQVTM and CDR2 to ANQGSEA. The CDR3 numbers 15 residues from cysteine through phenylalanine. No DNA is given. The receptor comes from a human donor with ulcerative colitis or Crohn's disease, or a healthy co-twin of an affected twin (not recorded which). The sequenced material came from blood. The receptor chain draws on TRBV29-1 and TRBJ2-1; the D gene TCRdb calls, TRBD1, cannot be checked with no DNA. The CDR3 region: CSVAHRAGTSNEQFF.